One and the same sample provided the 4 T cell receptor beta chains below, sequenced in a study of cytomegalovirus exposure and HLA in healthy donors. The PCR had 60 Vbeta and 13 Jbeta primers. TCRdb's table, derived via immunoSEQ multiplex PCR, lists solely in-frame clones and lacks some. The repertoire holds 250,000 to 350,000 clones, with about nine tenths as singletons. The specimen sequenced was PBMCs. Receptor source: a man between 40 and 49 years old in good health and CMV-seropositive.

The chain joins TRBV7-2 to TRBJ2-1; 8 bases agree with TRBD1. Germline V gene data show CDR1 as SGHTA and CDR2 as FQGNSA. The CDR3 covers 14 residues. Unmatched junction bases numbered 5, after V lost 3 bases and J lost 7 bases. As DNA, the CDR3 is TGTGCCAGCAGCTTCGTCAGGGGGCAAAATGAGCAGTTCTTC. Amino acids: CASSFVRGQNEQFF.

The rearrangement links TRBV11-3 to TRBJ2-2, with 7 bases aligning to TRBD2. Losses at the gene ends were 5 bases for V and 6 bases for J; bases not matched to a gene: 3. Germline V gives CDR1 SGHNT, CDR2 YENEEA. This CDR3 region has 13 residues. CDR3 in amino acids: CASSPGGAGELFF. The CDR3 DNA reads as TGTGCCAGCAGCCCGGGGGGAGCCGGGGAGCTGTTTTTT. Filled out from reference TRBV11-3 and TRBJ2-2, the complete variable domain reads EAGVVQSPRYKIIEKKQPVAFWCNPISGHNTLYWYLQNLGQGPELLIRYENEEAVDDSQLPKDRFSAERLKGVDSTLKIQPAELGDSAVYLCASSPGGAGELFFGEGSRLTVL.

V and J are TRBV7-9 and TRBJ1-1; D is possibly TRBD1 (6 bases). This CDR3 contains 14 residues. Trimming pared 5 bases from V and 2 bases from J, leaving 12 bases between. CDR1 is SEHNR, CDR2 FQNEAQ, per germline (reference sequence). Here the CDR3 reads CASSIQGPNTEAFF. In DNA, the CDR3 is TGTGCCAGCAGCATACAGGGCCCCAACACTGAAGCTTTCTTT.

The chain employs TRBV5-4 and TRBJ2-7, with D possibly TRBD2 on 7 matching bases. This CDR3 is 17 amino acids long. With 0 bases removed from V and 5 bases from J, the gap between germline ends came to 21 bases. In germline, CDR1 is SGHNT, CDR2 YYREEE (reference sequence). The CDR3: CASSLAWGGRGGNEQYF. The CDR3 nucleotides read TGTGCCAGCAGCTTGGCCTGGGGGGGCAGGGGTGGAAACGAGCAGTACTTC.